This T cell receptor beta chain was captured by sequencing in a study of blood T cell repertoires in COVID-19. Overall study context: Italy, Spain and the United States were the sources of the convalescent and acute COVID-19 samples.

Germline V gene sequence: CDR1 SGHNT, CDR2 YYREEE (reference sequence). The V gene end was trimmed by 2 bases and the J gene end by 7 bases; junction bases not matched to a gene: 4. The CDR3 covers 13 residues. This clone was seen only a few times. In the original workflow: Amplifying reference gene primers gave estimates of nucleated cell counts. Clones were sequenced by immunoSEQ multiplex PCR, and TCRdb holds only the in-frame ones, with some missing. That table furnishes V, J and clone size, whereas the DNA furnished D and trimming. The sample yields 90,000 to 150,000 clones, over 60% seen once. This chain connects TRBV5-4 to TRBJ1-1; 8 positions agree with TRBD1. Input material: peripheral blood. The clonotype comes from a woman aged 80 or over with acute or convalescent COVID-19. Here the CDR3 reads CASSLPGGIEAFF. CDR3 sequence (DNA): TGTGCCAGCAGCTTACCAGGGGGCATTGAAGCTTTCTTT.